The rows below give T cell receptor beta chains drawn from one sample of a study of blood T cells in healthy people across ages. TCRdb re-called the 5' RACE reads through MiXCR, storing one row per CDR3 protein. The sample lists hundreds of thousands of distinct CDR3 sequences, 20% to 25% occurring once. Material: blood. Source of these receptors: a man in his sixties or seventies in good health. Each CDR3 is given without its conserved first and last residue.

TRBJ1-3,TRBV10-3,AIGLGSSGNTIY
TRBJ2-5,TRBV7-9,ASSSNLVGEETQY
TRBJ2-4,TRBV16,ASSQSGTYLAKNIQY
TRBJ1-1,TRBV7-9,ASSERGMNTEAF
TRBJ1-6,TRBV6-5,ASSYSPFRLDSPLH
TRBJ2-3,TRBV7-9,ASRYSSGSSTDTQY
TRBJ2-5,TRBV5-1,ASSWRGDREETQY
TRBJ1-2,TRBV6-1,ASSTRDRGLLDYGYT
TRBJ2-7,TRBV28,ASSLWETGTYEQY
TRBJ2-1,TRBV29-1,SVAEGSSYNEQF
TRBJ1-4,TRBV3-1,ASSQGRQPNEKLF
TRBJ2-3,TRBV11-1,ASSDTHATSEGLAGVNTQY
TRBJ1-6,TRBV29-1,SVALGGSRDSPLH
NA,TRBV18,ASSSTGSGEQF
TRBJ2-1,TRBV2,ASRSTSGSNEQF
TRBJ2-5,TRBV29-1,SAGDPRRNIQETQY
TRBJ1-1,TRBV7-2,ASNPIINMNTEAF
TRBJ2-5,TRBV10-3,AISESTGTVQETQY